Shown below are 6 T cell receptor beta chains from a single sample sequenced in a study of blood T cell repertoires in COVID-19. Measured with immunoSEQ multiplex PCR; TCRdb has only the in-frame clones, and not every one. The data contain 30,000 to 40,000 clones, around 80% of them singletons. The source material was peripheral blood. The source is a man of 80 years or more with active or convalescent COVID-19.

V is TRBV11-1 and J is TRBJ2-2; 8 positions match TRBD1. The CDR3 totals 16 residues. Unmatched junction bases numbered 6, after V lost 5 bases and J lost 1 base. The germline V gene has CDR1 SGHAT and CDR2 FQDESV (reference sequence). As DNA, the CDR3 is TGTGCCAGCAGCATCGACAGGGGAGGGAACACCGGGGAGCTGTTTTTT. The encoded protein is CASSIDRGGNTGELFF.

The J gene is TRBJ2-7, the V gene TRBV6-5; D is unresolved. Germline V gives CDR1 MNHEY, CDR2 SVGAGI. This CDR3 has 11 amino acids. V was pared by 4 bases and J by 8 bases, with 9 bases between. The CDR3 sequence: CASSFNSQQYF. CDR3 DNA: TGTGCCAGCAGTTTTAACAGCCAGCAGTACTTC.

This chain connects TRBV4-1 to TRBJ2-2; 9 bases map to TRBD1. Germline values: CDR1 MGHRA, CDR2 YSYEKL. V lost 2 bases to trimming and J lost 2 bases; unmatched junction nucleotides: 9. The CDR3 runs to 18 residues. CDR3 residues: CASSQSGTGSPNTGELFF. The CDR3 region has the DNA TGCGCCAGCAGCCAATCCGGGACAGGGAGTCCCAACACCGGGGAGCTGTTTTTT.

The chain carries TRBV6-5 and TRBJ2-5; 7 bases are a match to TRBD1. The V segment lost 6 bases and the J segment 5 bases; nucleotides outside the gene matches: 9. The CDR3 loop spans 14 amino acids. Germline V gene lookup returns CDR1 MNHEY and CDR2 SVGAGI. The CDR3 spells CASSSKGGRETQYF. The CDR3 DNA sequence: TGTGCCAGCAGCTCCAAAGGGGGCCGGGAGACCCAGTACTTC.

In DNA form, the CDR3 reads TGTGCCAGTATGGGACAGGTGAACACTGAAGCTTTCTTT. Translation gives CASMGQVNTEAFF. The chain employs TRBV19 and TRBJ1-1, with 8 nucleotides matching TRBD1. The CDR3 spans 13 residues. The V gene end was trimmed by 7 bases and the J gene end by 0 bases; junction bases not matched to a gene: 1. Germline V gene lookup returns CDR1 LNHDA and CDR2 SQIVND (reference sequence). Full variable domain (missing parts from reference TRBV19 and TRBJ1-1): DGGITQSPKYLFRKEGQNVTLSCEQNLNHDAMYWYRQDPGQGLRLIYYSQIVNDFQKGDIAEGYSVSREKKESFPLTVTSAQKNPTAFYLCASMGQVNTEAFFGQGTRLTVV.

DNA of the CDR3: TGTGCCAGCAGCTCACGCTACGGGCAGCCCCAGCATTTT. It specifies CASSSRYGQPQHF. The chain links TRBV11-1 to TRBJ1-5, with no clear D. V was clipped by 4 bases and J by 7 bases, with 11 bases between them. Germline V lookup: CDR1 SGHAT, CDR2 FQDESV (reference sequence). The CDR3 is 13 residues long.